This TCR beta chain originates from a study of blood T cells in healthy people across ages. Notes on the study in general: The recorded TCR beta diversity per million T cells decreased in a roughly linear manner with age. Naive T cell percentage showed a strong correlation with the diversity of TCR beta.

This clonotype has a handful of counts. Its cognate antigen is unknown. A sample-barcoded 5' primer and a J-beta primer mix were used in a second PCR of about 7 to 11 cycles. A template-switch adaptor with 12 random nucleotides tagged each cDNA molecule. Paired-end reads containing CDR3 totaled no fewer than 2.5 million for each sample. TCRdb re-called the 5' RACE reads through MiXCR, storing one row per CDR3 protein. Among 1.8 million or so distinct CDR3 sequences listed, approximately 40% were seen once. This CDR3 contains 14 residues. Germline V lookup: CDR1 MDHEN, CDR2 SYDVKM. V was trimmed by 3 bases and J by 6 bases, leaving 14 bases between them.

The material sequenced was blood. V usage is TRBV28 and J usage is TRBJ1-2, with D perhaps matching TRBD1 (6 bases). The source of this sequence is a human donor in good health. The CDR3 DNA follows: TGTGCCAGCAGTTTCATACAGGGAGTGAATGGCTACACCTTC. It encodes CASSFIQGVNGYTF.